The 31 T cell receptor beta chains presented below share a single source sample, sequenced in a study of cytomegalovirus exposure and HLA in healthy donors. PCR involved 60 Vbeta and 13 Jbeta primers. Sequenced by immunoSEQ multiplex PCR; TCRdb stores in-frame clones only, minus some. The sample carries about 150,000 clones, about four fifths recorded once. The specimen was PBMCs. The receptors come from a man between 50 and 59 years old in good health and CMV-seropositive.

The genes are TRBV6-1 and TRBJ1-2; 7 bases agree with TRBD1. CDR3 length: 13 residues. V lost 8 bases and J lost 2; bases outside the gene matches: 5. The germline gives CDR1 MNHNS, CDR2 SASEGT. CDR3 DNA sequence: TGTGCCAGCGATGAGACAGGGAACTATGGCTACACCTTC. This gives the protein CASDETGNYGYTF.

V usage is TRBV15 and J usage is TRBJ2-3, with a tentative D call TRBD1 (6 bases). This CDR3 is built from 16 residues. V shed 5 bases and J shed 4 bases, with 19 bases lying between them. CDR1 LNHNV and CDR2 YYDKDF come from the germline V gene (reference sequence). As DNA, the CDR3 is TGTGCCACCAGCCTCCAGAGAGGCAGGGGCCCAGATACGCAGTATTTT. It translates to CATSLQRGRGPDTQYF.

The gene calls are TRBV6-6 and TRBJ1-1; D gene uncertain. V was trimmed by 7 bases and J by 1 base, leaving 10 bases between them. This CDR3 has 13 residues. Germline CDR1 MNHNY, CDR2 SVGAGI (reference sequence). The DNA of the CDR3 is TGTGCCAGCACCCAACTAAAGAACACTGAAGCTTTCTTT. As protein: CASTQLKNTEAFF.

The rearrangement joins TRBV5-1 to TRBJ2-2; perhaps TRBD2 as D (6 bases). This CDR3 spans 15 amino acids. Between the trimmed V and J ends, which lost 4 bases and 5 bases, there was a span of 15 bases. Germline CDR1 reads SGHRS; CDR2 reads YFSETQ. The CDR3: CASSLTRAGTGELFF. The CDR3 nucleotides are TGCGCCAGCAGCCTGACTAGGGCAGGGACCGGGGAGCTGTTTTTT.

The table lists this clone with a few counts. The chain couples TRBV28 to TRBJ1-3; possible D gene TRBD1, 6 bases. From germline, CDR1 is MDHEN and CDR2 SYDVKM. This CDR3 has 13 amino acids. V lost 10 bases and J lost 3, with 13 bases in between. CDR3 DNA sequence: TGTGCCACCATTCACAGGGATGGAAACACCATATATTTT. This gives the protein CATIHRDGNTIYF. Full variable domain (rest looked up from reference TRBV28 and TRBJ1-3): DVKVTQSSRYLVKRTGEKVFLECVQDMDHENMFWYRQDPGLGLRLIYFSYDVKMKEKGDIPEGYSVSREKKERFSLILESASTNQTSMYLCATIHRDGNTIYFGEGSWLTVV.

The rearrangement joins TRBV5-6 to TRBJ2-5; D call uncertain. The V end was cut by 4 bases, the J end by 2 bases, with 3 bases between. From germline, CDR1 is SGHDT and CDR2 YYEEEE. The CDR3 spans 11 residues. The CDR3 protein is CASSLQETQYF. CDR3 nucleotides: TGTGCCAGCAGCCTACAAGAGACCCAGTACTTC. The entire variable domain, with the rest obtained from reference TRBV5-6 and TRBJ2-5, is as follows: DAGVTQSPTHLIKTRGQQVTLRCSPKSGHDTVSWYQQALGQGPQFIFQYYEEEERQRGNFPDRFSGHQFPNYSSELNVNALLLGDSALYLCASSLQETQYFGPGTRLLVL.

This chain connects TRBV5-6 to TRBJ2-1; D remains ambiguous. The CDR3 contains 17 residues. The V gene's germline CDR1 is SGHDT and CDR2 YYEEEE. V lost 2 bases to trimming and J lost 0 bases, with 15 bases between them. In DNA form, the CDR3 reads TGTGCCAGCAGCTTTAGTACAAGTCGGAGCTCCTACAATGAGCAGTTCTTC. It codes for CASSFSTSRSSYNEQFF.

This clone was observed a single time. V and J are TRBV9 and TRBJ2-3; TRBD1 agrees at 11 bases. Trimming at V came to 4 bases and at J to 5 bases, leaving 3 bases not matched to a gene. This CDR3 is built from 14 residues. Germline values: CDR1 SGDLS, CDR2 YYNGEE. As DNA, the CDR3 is TGTGCCAGCAGCTATGGGACAGGGGGAGATACGCAGTATTTT. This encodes CASSYGTGGDTQYF.

The CDR3 DNA reads TGTGCCAGCAGCTTGGGGGCTAGCGCTGCCAAGAAGACCCAGTACTTC. It yields the protein CASSLGASAAKKTQYF. V gene TRBV5-4 combines with J gene TRBJ2-5; D may be TRBD2 (6 bases). Germline V CDR1 and CDR2: SGHNT, YYREEE (reference sequence). V lost 0 bases and J lost 6, with 18 bases in between. The CDR3 loop spans 16 amino acids.

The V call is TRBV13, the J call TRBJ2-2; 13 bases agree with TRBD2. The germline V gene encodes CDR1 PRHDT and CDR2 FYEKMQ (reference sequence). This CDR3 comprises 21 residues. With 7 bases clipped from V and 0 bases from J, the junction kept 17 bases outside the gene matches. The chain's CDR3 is CASTDFSQSGLAGTNTGELFF. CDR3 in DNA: TGTGCCAGCACGGACTTCTCGCAGTCGGGACTAGCGGGGACGAACACCGGGGAGCTGTTTTTT.

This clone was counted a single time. This CDR3 is CASSLVREGQDNEQFF. CDR3 coding DNA: TGTGCCAGCAGTTTAGTCCGGGAGGGCCAGGACAATGAGCAGTTCTTC. The rearrangement uses TRBV28 and TRBJ2-1; TRBD2 aligns across 8 bases. Germline V gene sequence: CDR1 MDHEN, CDR2 SYDVKM. The V segment lost 2 bases and the J segment 5 bases; nucleotides outside the gene matches: 8. The CDR3 runs 16 residues.

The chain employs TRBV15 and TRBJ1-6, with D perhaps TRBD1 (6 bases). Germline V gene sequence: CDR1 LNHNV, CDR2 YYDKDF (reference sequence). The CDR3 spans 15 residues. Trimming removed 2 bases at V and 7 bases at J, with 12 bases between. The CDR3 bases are TGTGCCACCAGCAGAAAGACAGGTTGGAATTCACCCCTCCACTTT. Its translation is CATSRKTGWNSPLHF.

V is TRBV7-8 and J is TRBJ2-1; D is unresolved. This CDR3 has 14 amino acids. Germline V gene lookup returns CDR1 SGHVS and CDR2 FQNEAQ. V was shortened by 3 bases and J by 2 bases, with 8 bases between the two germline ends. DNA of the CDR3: TGTGCCAGCAGCTTGGCGCGGACCTACAATGAGCAGTTCTTC. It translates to CASSLARTYNEQFF.

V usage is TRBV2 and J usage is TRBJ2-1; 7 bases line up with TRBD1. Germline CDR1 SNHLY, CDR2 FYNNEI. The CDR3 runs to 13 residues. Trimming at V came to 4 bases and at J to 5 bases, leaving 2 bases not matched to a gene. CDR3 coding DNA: TGTGCCAGCAGTGTAGGGACAGACAATGAGCAGTTCTTC. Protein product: CASSVGTDNEQFF. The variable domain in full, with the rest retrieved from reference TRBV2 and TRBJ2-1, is EPEVTQTPSHQVTQMGQEVILRCVPISNHLYFYWYRQILGQKVEFLVSFYNNEISEKSEIFDDQFSVERPDGSNFTLKIRSTKLEDSAMYFCASSVGTDNEQFFGPGTRLTVL.

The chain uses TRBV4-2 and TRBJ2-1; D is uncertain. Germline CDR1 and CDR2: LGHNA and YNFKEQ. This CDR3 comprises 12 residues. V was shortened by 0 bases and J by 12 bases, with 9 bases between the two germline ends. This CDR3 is CASSQENERQFF. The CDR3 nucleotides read TGTGCCAGCAGCCAAGAGAATGAGCGGCAGTTCTTC.

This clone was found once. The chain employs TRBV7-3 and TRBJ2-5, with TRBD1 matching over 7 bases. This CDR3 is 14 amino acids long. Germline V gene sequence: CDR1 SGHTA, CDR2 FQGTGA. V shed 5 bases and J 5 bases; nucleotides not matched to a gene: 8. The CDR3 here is CASSPDRDRETQYF. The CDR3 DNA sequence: TGTGCCAGCAGCCCAGACAGGGACCGGGAGACCCAGTACTTC.

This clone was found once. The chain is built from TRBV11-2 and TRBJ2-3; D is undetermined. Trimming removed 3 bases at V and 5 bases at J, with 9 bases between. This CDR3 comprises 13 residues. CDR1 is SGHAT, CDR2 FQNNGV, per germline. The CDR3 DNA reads TGTGCCAGCAGCTTGGAGCCTGTAGATACGCAGTATTTT. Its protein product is CASSLEPVDTQYF. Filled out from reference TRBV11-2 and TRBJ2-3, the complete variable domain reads EAGVAQSPRYKIIEKRQSVAFWCNPISGHATLYWYQQILGQGPKLLIQFQNNGVVDDSQLPKDRFSAERLKGVDSTLKIQPAKLEDSAVYLCASSLEPVDTQYFGPGTRLTVL.

In nucleotides, the CDR3 is TGTGCTAGTGGTTTACCGGGACTCAATGAGCAGTTCTTC. It translates to CASGLPGLNEQFF. This sequence joins TRBV12-5 and TRBJ2-1, with TRBD2 as a possible D gene (6 bases). Germline CDR1 reads LGHNT; CDR2 reads FRNRAP. V was pared by 3 bases and J by 6 bases, with 9 bases between. There are 13 residues in the CDR3.

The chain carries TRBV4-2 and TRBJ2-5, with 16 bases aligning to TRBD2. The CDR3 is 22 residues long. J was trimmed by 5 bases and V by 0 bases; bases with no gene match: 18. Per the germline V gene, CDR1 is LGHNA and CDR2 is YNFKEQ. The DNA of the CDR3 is TGTGCCAGCAGCCAAGATCGGGCAGTCCCGGGACTAGCGGGAGGGCCGAGGGAGACCCAGTACTTC. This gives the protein CASSQDRAVPGLAGGPRETQYF.

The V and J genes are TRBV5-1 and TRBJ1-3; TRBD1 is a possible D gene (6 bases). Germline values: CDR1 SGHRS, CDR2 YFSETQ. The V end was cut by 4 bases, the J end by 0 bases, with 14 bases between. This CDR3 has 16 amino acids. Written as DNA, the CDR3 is TGCGCCAGCAGCCAAGGACAGACTTTCTCTGGAAACACCATATATTTT. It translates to CASSQGQTFSGNTIYF.

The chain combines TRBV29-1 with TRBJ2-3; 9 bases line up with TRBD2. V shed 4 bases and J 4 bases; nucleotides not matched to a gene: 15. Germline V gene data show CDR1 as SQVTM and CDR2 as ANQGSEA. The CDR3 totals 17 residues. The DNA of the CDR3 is TGCAGCGTTGCACTAACCTGGAGTAGCGGGAGTGCAGATACGCAGTATTTT. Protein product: CSVALTWSSGSADTQYF.

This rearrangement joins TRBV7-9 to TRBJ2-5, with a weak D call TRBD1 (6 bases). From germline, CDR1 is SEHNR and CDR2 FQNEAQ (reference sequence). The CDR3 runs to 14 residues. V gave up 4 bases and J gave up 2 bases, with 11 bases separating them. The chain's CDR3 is CASSSSGAQETQYF. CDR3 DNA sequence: TGTGCCAGCAGCTCATCAGGGGCTCAAGAGACCCAGTACTTC.

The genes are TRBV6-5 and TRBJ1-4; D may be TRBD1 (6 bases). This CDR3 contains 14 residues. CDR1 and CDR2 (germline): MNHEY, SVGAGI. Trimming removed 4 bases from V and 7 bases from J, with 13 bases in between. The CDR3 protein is CASSFNRVAEKLFF. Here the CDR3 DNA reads TGTGCCAGCAGTTTTAACAGGGTGGCTGAAAAACTGTTTTTT.

The CDR3 is CASSLGTGVYEQYF. CDR3 coding DNA: TGTGCCAGCAGCTTGGGGACAGGGGTCTACGAGCAGTACTTC. The rearrangement uses TRBV7-6 and TRBJ2-5; TRBD1 matches at 10 bases. The DNA end favors TRBJ2-7, so the J call may be wrong. This CDR3 comprises 14 residues. The V gene's germline CDR1 is SGHVS and CDR2 FNYEAQ.

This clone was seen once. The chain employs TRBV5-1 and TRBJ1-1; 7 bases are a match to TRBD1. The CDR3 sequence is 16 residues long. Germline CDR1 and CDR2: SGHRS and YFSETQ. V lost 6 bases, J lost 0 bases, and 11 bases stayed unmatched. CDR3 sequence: CASTRGDSHMNTEAFF. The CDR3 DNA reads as TGCGCCAGCACCAGGGGGGACAGTCACATGAACACTGAAGCTTTCTTT.

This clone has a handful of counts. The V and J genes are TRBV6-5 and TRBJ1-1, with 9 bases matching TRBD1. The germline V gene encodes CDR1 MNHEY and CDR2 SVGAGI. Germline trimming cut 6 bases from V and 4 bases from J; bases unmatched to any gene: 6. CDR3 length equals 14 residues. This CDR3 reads CASSTGQGLTEAFF. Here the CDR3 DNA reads TGTGCCAGCAGCACGGGACAGGGACTCACTGAAGCTTTCTTT.

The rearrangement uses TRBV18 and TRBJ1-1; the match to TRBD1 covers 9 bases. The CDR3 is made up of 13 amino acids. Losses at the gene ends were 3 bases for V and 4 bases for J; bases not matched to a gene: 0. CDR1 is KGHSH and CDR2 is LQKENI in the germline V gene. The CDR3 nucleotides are TGTGCCAGCTCACCGGACAGGGGCACTGAAGCTTTCTTT. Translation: CASSPDRGTEAFF.

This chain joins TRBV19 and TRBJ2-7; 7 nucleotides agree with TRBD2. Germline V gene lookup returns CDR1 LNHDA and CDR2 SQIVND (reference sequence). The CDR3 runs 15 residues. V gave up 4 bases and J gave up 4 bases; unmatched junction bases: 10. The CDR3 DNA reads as TGTGCCAGTAGTACCGGACACCTGGGAGGGTACGAGCAGTACTTC. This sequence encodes CASSTGHLGGYEQYF.

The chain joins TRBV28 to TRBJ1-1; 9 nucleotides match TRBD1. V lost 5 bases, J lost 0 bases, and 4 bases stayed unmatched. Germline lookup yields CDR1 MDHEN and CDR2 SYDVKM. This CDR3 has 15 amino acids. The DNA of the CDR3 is TGTGCCAGCAGTCAGCGGACAGGGGTGAACACTGAAGCTTTCTTT. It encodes CASSQRTGVNTEAFF.

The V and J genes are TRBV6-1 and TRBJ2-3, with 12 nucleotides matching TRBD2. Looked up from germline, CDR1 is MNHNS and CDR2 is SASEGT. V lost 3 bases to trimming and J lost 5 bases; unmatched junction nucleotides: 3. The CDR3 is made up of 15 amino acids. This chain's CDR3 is CASSETSGSVDTQYF. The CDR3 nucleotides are TGTGCCAGCAGTGAGACTAGCGGGAGTGTAGATACGCAGTATTTT.

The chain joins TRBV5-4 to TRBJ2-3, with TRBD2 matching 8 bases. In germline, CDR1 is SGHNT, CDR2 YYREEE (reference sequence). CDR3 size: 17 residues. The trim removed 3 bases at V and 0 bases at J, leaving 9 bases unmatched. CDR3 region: CASSSAAGLDSTDTQYF. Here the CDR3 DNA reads TGTGCCAGCAGCTCCGCGGCGGGACTAGACAGCACAGATACGCAGTATTTT.